This T cell receptor beta chain was sequenced for a study of OX40 agonist ivuxolimab in advanced cancers. About the study: Partial responses occurred in Three dose-escalation patients, one with hepatocellular carcinoma and two with cutaneous melanoma. Findings and caveats of the study: Some of the lowest clonal expansion was seen in partial responders at 0.1-3.0 mg/kg. At 0.1 to 3.0 mg/kg and by week 6, CD4+ and CD8+ T cells in the blood had expanded clonally.

The table came from immunoSEQ multiplex PCR; TCRdb's copy has only in-frame clones and leaves some out. The data hold some 97,000 clones, with around 91% observed a single time. Germline CDR1 reads LGHNA; CDR2 reads YNFKEQ. The CDR3 has 16 amino acids. V gave up 0 bases and J gave up 5 bases; unmatched junction bases: 7. Of note for this clone: Its antigen is undetermined.

The V and J genes are TRBV4-2 and TRBJ2-1, with 7 bases that match TRBD2. The sequences come from CD4+ or CD8+ T cells sorted from blood, collected in a trial of the OX40 agonist ivuxolimab. The sequence was collected from an adult with an advanced solid tumor such as melanoma, head and neck, liver or kidney cancer. Here the CDR3 reads CASSQESGTTNNEQFF. The CDR3 bases are TGTGCCAGCAGCCAAGAGTCCGGGACTACCAACAATGAGCAGTTCTTC.